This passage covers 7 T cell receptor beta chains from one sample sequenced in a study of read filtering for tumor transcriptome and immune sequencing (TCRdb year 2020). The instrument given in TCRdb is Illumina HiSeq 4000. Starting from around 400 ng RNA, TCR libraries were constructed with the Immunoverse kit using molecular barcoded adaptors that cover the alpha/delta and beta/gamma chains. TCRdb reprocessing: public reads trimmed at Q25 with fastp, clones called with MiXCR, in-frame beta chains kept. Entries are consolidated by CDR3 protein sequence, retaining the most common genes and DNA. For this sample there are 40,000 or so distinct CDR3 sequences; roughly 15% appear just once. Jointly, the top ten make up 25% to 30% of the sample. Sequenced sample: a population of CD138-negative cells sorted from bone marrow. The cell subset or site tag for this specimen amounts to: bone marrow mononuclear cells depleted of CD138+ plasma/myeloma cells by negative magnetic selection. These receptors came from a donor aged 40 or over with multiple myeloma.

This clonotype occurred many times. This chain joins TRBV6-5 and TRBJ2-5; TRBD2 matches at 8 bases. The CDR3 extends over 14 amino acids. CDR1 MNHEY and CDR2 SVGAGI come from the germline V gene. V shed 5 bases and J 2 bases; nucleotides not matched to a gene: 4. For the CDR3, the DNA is TGTGCCAGCAGTAGCGGGAGCAGGCAAGAGACCCAGTACTTC. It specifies CASSSGSRQETQYF.

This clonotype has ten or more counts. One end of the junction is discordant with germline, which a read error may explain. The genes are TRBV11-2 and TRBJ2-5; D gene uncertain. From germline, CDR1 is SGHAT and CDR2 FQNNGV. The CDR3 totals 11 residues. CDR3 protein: CASTLHETQYF. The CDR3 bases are TGTGCCAGCACCTTACATGAGACCCAGTACTTC.

CDR3: CSVEATPGILGPFANTGELFF. The CDR3 DNA reads as TGCAGCGTTGAAGCGACCCCAGGGATCTTAGGACCATTCGCGAACACCGGGGAGCTGTTTTTT. This sequence joins TRBV29-1 and TRBJ2-2, with D possibly matching TRBD1 (5 bases). Trimming removed 1 base at V and 0 bases at J, with 27 bases between. The CDR3 has 21 amino acids. Germline V CDR1 and CDR2: SQVTM, ANQGSEA.

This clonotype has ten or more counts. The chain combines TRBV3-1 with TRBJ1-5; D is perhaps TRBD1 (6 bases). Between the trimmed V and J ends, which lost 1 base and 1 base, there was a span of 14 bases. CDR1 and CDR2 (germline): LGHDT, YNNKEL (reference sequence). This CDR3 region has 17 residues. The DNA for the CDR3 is TGTGCCAGCAGCCAAGGACGGGGGGGGGCCAGCAATCAGCCCCAGCATTTT. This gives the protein CASSQGRGGASNQPQHF.

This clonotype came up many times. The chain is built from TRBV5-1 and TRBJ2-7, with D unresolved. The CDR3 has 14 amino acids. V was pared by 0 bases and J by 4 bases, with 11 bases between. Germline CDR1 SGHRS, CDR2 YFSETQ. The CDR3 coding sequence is TGCGCCAGCAGCTTGGTCCCGGAGCCTTACGAGCAGTACTTC. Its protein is CASSLVPEPYEQYF.

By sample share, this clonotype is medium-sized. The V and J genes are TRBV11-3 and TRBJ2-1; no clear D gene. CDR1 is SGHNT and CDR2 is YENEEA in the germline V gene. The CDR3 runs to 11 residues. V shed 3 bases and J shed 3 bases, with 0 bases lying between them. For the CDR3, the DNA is TGTGCCAGCAGCTTCTACAATGAGCAGTTCTTC. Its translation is CASSFYNEQFF.

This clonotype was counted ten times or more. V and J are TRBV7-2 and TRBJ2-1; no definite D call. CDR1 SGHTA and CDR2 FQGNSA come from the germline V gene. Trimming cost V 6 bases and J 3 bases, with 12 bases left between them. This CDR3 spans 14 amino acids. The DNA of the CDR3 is TGTGCCAGCAGTATCCCCTGGCTCTACAATGAGCAGTTCTTC. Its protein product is CASSIPWLYNEQFF. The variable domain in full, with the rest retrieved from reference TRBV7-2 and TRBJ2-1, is GAGVSQSPSNKVTEKGKDVELRCDPISGHTALYWYRQSLGQGLEFLIYFQGNSAPDKSGLPSDRFSAERTGGSVSTLTIQRTQQEDSAVYLCASSIPWLYNEQFFGPGTRLTVL.